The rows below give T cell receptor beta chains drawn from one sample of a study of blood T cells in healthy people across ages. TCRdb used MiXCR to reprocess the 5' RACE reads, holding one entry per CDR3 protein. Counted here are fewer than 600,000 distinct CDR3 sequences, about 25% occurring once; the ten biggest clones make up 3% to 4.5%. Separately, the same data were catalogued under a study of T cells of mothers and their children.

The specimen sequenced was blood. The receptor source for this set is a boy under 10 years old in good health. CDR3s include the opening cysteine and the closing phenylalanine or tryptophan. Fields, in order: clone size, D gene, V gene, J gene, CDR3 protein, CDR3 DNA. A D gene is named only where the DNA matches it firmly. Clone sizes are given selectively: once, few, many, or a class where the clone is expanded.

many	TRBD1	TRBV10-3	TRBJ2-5	CAISESRDREETQYF	TGTGCCATCAGTGAGTCTAGGGACAGGGAAGAGACCCAGTACTTC
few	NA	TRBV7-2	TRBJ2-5	CASSLGDRPETQYF	TGTGCCAGCAGCTTAGGGGACCGCCCAGAGACCCAGTACTTC
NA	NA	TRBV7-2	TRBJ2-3	CASSSQDGQHTQYF	TGTGCCAGCAGCTCGCAGGACGGACAACATACGCAGTATTTT
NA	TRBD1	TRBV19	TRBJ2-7	CASRRWDRDYEQYF	TGTGCCAGTAGGCGGTGGGACAGGGACTACGAGCAGTACTTC
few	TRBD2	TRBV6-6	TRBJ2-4	CASTPRTSVYENIQYF	TGTGCCAGCACCCCAAGGACTAGTGTGTACGAAAACATTCAGTACTTC
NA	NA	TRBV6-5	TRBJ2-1	CASSYSRQHNNEQFF	TGTGCCAGCAGTTACTCAAGGCAGCATAACAATGAGCAGTTCTTC
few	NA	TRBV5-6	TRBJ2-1	CASSLGPDYNEQFF	TGTGCCAGCAGCTTGGGCCCAGACTACAATGAGCAGTTCTTC
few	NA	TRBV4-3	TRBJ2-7	CASSQDIAAPWEQYF	TGCGCCAGCAGCCAAGATATAGCGGCCCCCTGGGAGCAGTACTTC
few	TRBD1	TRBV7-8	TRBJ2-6	CASSRGTGDTYSGANVLTF	TGTGCCAGCAGCCGCGGGACAGGAGACACCTACTCTGGGGCCAACGTCCTGACTTTC
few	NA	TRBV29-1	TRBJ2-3	CSVGVAGSLADTQYF	TGCAGCGTTGGGGTTGCGGGATCTTTAGCAGATACGCAGTATTTT
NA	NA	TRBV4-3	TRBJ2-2	CASSQDGLPNTGELFF	TGCGCCAGCAGCCAAGATGGACTACCGAACACCGGGGAGCTGTTTTTT
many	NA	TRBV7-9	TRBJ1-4	CASSLVGEKLFF	TGTGCCAGCAGCTTAGTAGGTGAAAAACTGTTTTTT
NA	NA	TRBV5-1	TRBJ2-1	CASSLGTLRLALNEQFF	TGCGCCAGCAGCTTGGGAACCCTGCGGCTAGCCTTAAATGAGCAGTTCTTC
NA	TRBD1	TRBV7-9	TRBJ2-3	CASSLVQGDDTQYF	TGTGCCAGCAGCTTAGTTCAGGGGGACGATACGCAGTATTTT
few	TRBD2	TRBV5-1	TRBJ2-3	CASSAGLGESTDTQYF	TGCGCCAGCAGCGCGGGACTAGGGGAGAGCACAGATACGCAGTATTTT
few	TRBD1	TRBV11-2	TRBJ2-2	CASSLGTGVTGELFF	TGTGCCAGCAGCTTAGGGACAGGGGTCACCGGGGAGCTGTTTTTT
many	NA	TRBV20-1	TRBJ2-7	CSLPGRFYEQYF	TGCAGTCTACCCGGGCGGTTCTACGAGCAGTACTTC
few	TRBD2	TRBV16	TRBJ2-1	CASTPGTSTYEQFF	TGTGCCAGCACCCCCGGGACTAGTACCTATGAGCAGTTCTTC
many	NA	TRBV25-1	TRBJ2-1	CASSANTGTSNEQFF	TGTGCCAGCAGCGCCAACACCGGGACCTCCAATGAGCAGTTCTTC
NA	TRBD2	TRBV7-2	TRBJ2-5	CASSQSSGRVGETQYF	TGTGCCAGCAGCCAGTCTAGCGGGAGGGTGGGGGAGACCCAGTACTTC
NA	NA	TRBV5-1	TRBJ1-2	CASSLGGGLRRNGYTF	TGCGCCAGCAGCTTGGGGGGGGGCCTGAGGAGAAATGGCTACACCTTC
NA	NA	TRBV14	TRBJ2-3	CASSPHGLSGTQYF	TGTGCCAGCAGCCCACACGGACTGTCCGGAACGCAGTATTTT
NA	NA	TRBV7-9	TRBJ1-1	CASSLMGTTEAFF	TGTGCCAGCAGCTTAATGGGGACCACTGAAGCTTTCTTT
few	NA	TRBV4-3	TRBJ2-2	CASSQVSSGELFF	TGCGCCAGCAGCCAAGTGTCGTCGGGGGAGCTGTTTTTT
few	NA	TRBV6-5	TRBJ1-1	CASYSSRFSGTEAFF	TGTGCCAGCTATAGTAGTAGATTTTCAGGAACTGAAGCTTTCTTT
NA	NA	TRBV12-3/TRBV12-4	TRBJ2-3	CASSLNQGLDTQYF	TGTGCCAGCAGTTTAAACCAGGGGTTAGATACGCAGTATTTT
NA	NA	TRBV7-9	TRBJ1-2	CASSLKMWDANYGYTF	TGTGCCAGCAGCTTAAAGATGTGGGACGCTAACTATGGCTACACCTTC
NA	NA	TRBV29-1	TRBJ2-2	CSVEDLGGTGELFF	TGCAGCGTTGAAGATCTTGGAGGGACCGGGGAGCTGTTTTTT
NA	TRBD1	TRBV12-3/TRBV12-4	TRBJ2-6	CASSRNAGQGTNVLTF	TGTGCCAGCAGCCGAAATGCGGGACAGGGGACCAACGTCCTGACTTTC
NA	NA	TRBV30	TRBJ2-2	CAWSGDGELFF	TGTGCCTGGTCCGGGGACGGGGAGCTGTTTTTT
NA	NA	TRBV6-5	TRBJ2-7	CASRRRALNEQYF	TGTGCTAGCAGGCGGAGGGCCCTGAACGAGCAGTACTTC
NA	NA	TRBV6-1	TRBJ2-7	CASSTGNNYEQYF	TGTGCCAGCTCAACAGGGAATAACTACGAGCAGTACTTC
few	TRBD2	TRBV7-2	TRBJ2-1	CASSYRTSGFGEQFF	TGTGCCAGCAGCTACAGGACTAGCGGGTTTGGTGAGCAGTTCTTC
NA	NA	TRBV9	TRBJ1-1	CASSVVVNTEAFF	TGTGCCAGCAGCGTAGTCGTGAACACTGAAGCTTTCTTT
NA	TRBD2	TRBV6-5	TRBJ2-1	CASSYGTSGSPYNEQFF	TGTGCCAGCAGTTATGGGACTAGCGGATCCCCCTACAATGAGCAGTTCTTC
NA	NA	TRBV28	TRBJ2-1	CASGIGEQFF	TGTGCCAGCGGAATCGGTGAGCAGTTCTTC
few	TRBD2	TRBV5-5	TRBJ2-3	CASSFEREFYTTNTQYF	TGTGCCAGCAGCTTCGAGCGGGAGTTTTACACAACGAATACGCAGTATTTT
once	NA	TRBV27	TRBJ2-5	CASSSARDLRGYF	TGTGCCAGCAGTTCGGCTCGGGACCTGAGGGGGTACTTC
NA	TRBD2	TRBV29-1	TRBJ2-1	CSVVRLASHEQFF	TGCAGCGTTGTGAGACTAGCGTCTCATGAGCAGTTCTTC
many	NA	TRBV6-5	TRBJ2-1	CASSLRLSYNEQFF	TGTGCCAGCAGTTTACGACTCTCCTACAATGAGCAGTTCTTC
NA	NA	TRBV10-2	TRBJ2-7	CASSEPDRPYEQYF	TGCGCCAGCAGTGAGCCTGACAGACCCTACGAGCAGTACTTC